Presented here are 10 T cell receptor beta chains from one specimen sequenced in a study of blood T cell repertoires in COVID-19. Assay: immunoSEQ multiplex PCR; the TCRdb copy retains only in-frame clones and omits some. The repertoire holds about 200,000 clones, with around four fifths as singletons. The sequencing input was peripheral blood. The source of these receptors is a human donor in a cohort sampled during active COVID-19.

The chain links TRBV6-5 to TRBJ1-5; unclear D gene. Trimming left V 8 bases short and J 3 bases short, with 11 bases between. The length of the CDR3 is 13 residues. The germline CDR1 and CDR2 sequences are MNHEY and SVGAGI. For the CDR3, the DNA is TGTGCCAGCCATCGAAGCCCCAATCAGCCCCAGCATTTT. It specifies CASHRSPNQPQHF.

Ten or more counts support this clone. The chain is built from TRBV7-9 and TRBJ1-2; TRBD1 might be the D (6 bases). CDR3 length equals 15 residues. Between the trimmed V and J ends, which lost 5 bases and 8 bases, there was a span of 21 bases. Germline V gives CDR1 SEHNR, CDR2 FQNEAQ (reference sequence). CDR3 amino acids: CASSLLGRTETGYTF. The CDR3 DNA follows: TGTGCCAGCAGCCTCCTAGGAAGGACAGAAACCGGCTACACCTTC. Full variable domain (outside the CDR3, taken from reference TRBV7-9 and TRBJ1-2): DTGVSQNPRHKITKRGQNVTFRCDPISEHNRLYWYRQTLGQGPEFLTYFQNEAQLEKSRLLSDRFSAERPKGSFSTLEIQRTEQGDSAMYLCASSLLGRTETGYTFGSGTRLTVV.

J is TRBJ1-2 and V is TRBV5-1; 9 bases match TRBD1. The germline V gene encodes CDR1 SGHRS and CDR2 YFSETQ. This CDR3 contains 12 residues. V gave up 6 bases and J gave up 5 bases; unmatched junction bases: 2. The CDR3 reads CASTGTGYGYTF. The CDR3 DNA follows: TGCGCCAGCACCGGGACAGGGTATGGCTACACCTTC.

The chain links TRBV19 to TRBJ2-3; 8 positions agree with TRBD2. Unmatched junction bases numbered 9, after V lost 1 base and J lost 9 bases. Germline CDR1 is LNHDA and CDR2 is SQIVND (reference sequence). The CDR3 has 15 residues. CDR3 sequence (DNA): TGTGCCAGTAGTATAGCGGGACTAGATGGAGAAACGCAGTATTTT. This codes for CASSIAGLDGETQYF. Full variable domain (remainder filled in from reference TRBV19 and TRBJ2-3): DGGITQSPKYLFRKEGQNVTLSCEQNLNHDAMYWYRQDPGQGLRLIYYSQIVNDFQKGDIAEGYSVSREKKESFPLTVTSAQKNPTAFYLCASSIAGLDGETQYFGPGTRLTVL.

The rearrangement uses TRBV6-5 and TRBJ1-1; the D gene is possibly TRBD1 (6 bases). V shed 7 bases and J shed 1 base, with 16 bases lying between them. The CDR3 contains 15 residues. Germline V gene data show CDR1 as MNHEY and CDR2 as SVGAGI. CDR3 amino acids: CASTPQGLANTEAFF. For the CDR3, the DNA is TGTGCCAGCACACCCCAGGGGCTCGCGAACACTGAAGCTTTCTTT.

V is TRBV5-1 and J is TRBJ2-7; possibly TRBD1 for D (6 bases). This CDR3 is 15 amino acids long. V was shortened by 1 base and J by 3 bases, with 14 bases between the two germline ends. CDR1 and CDR2 (germline): SGHRS, YFSETQ. The CDR3 region is CASSLSAGDIYEQYF. In nucleotides, the CDR3 is TGCGCCAGCAGCTTGTCGGCAGGGGATATCTACGAGCAGTACTTC.

V gene TRBV2 combines with J gene TRBJ2-3; 7 bases map to TRBD1. The junction had 15 bases not matched to a gene; V was cut back by 8 bases and J by 4 bases. Germline V lookup: CDR1 SNHLY, CDR2 FYNNEI. This CDR3 contains 16 residues. The CDR3, as DNA: TGTGCCAGCTTGACTTTAGGCAGGGGGATTTCAGATACGCAGTATTTT. Amino acid sequence: CASLTLGRGISDTQYF.

The chain combines TRBV19 with TRBJ1-5; D not certain. The CDR3 spans 16 residues. Germline CDR1 and CDR2: LNHDA and SQIVND (reference sequence). V gave up 3 bases and J gave up 0 bases, with 12 bases separating them. The CDR3 nucleotides are TGTGCCAGTAGTATCGTTTGGGAGTATAGCAATCAGCCCCAGCATTTT. The encoded protein is CASSIVWEYSNQPQHF.

A single count supports this clone. The chain employs TRBV15 and TRBJ1-5; D remains unclear. CDR1 is LNHNV and CDR2 is YYDKDF in the germline V gene (reference sequence). V shed 4 bases and J shed 6 bases, with 13 bases lying between them. The CDR3 has 14 residues. CDR3 protein: CATSTSEFRQPQHF. DNA of the CDR3: TGTGCCACCAGCACCTCAGAATTCCGTCAGCCCCAGCATTTT.

Only one count was recorded for this clone. V is TRBV12-3 or TRBV12-4 and J is TRBJ1-2, with 7 bases fitting TRBD1. CDR3 length: 13 amino acids. The V segment lost 1 base and the J segment 7 bases; nucleotides outside the gene matches: 3. Written as DNA, the CDR3 is TGTGCCAGCAGTTTAGTGACAGGGCTTGGCTACACCTTC. It codes for CASSLVTGLGYTF.